The present T cell receptor beta chain was sequenced within a study of vaccination and CD4 T cells after COVID-19. Sequencing of cultured CD4+ T cell DNA used the Oncomine TCR Beta short-read assay. Each CDR3 protein is one row after TCRdb ran MiXCR on the PCR reads. The repertoire holds 13,000 to 15,000 distinct CDR3 sequences, with around 59% as singletons. Germline CDR1 reads SEHNR; CDR2 reads FQNEAQ (reference sequence). This CDR3 is built from 15 residues. V lost 5 bases and J lost 2, with 15 bases in between. About this clonotype: Its antigen is not known.

Treatment given: approximately 10-day PBMC culture with coronavirus spike peptide pools or control peptides (ViraFEST assay). Specimen: CD4+ T cells from blood, cultured in vitro. The chain recombines TRBV7-9 with TRBJ2-5, with D maybe TRBD2 (7 bases). The source of this sequence is a human donor who had recovered from COVID-19. CDR3 nucleotide sequence: TGTGCCAGCAGCCCTGTGGCGGGGGCACAAGAGACCCAGTACTTC. It specifies CASSPVAGAQETQYF.